This is a list of T cell receptor beta chains from one sample in a study of cytomegalovirus exposure and HLA in healthy donors. The protocol was immunoSEQ multiplex PCR, while the TCRdb copy is restricted to in-frame clones and leaves out a portion. This table has 85,000 to 100,000 clones, approximately 80% appearing once. The source material was PBMCs. These receptors all stem from a male donor in good health and CMV-seropositive. Both conserved end residues are part of each CDR3. The D gene is left open where the match is weak. Only part of the rows carry a size: once, few, many, or a class if the clone is expanded.

v_call: TRBV2
d_call: TRBD1
clone_size: NA
j_call: TRBJ1-5
cdr3_nt: TGTGCCAGCAGTTCGGGACAGATTAATCAGCCCCAGCATTTT
cdr3_aa: CASSSGQINQPQHF

v_call: TRBV19
d_call: NA
clone_size: NA
j_call: TRBJ1-1
cdr3_nt: TGTGCCAGTAGTATCTATGCACTGAACACTGAAGCTTTCTTT
cdr3_aa: CASSIYALNTEAFF

v_call: TRBV7-9
d_call: TRBD1
clone_size: NA
j_call: TRBJ2-1
cdr3_nt: TGTGCCAGCAGCTTTTACAGGGGGCATGAGCAGTTCTTC
cdr3_aa: CASSFYRGHEQFF

v_call: TRBV7-2
d_call: NA
clone_size: once
j_call: TRBJ1-2
cdr3_nt: TGTGCCAGCAGCTTAGAACTTGTGGTGGGCGGCTACACCTTC
cdr3_aa: CASSLELVVGGYTF

v_call: TRBV7-2
d_call: NA
clone_size: NA
j_call: TRBJ2-2
cdr3_nt: TGTGCCAGCAGCTTAAGGACACTTTCCACCGGGGAGCTGTTTTTT
cdr3_aa: CASSLRTLSTGELFF

v_call: TRBV6-5
d_call: TRBD1
clone_size: NA
j_call: TRBJ1-2
cdr3_nt: TGTGCCAGCAGTTACCCGGGGACAGGGAAGTACACCTTC
cdr3_aa: CASSYPGTGKYTF

v_call: TRBV6-4
d_call: TRBD2
clone_size: NA
j_call: TRBJ2-3
cdr3_nt: TGTGCCAGCAGCGCGACTAGCGGTAGCACAGATACGCAGTATTTT
cdr3_aa: CASSATSGSTDTQYF

v_call: TRBV16
d_call: NA
clone_size: once
j_call: TRBJ1-3
cdr3_nt: TGTGCCAGCAGCCAATCGGGGACAACTGGAAACACCATATATTTT
cdr3_aa: CASSQSGTTGNTIYF

v_call: TRBV7-6
d_call: TRBD1
clone_size: NA
j_call: TRBJ1-1
cdr3_nt: TGTGCCAGCAGCTTACGCAGGGGGATTGAAGCTTTCTTT
cdr3_aa: CASSLRRGIEAFF

v_call: TRBV4-3
d_call: TRBD2
clone_size: NA
j_call: TRBJ2-3
cdr3_nt: TGCGCCAGCAGCCAAGAGGGGACTAGCGCAGATACGCAGTATTTT
cdr3_aa: CASSQEGTSADTQYF

v_call: TRBV19
d_call: NA
clone_size: NA
j_call: TRBJ2-1
cdr3_nt: TGTGCCAGCAGCACAACTTGGACAGCTACGAAACAGCAGTTCTTC
cdr3_aa: CASSTTWTATKQQFF

v_call: TRBV5-1
d_call: NA
clone_size: few
j_call: TRBJ1-1
cdr3_nt: TGCGCCAGCAGCCAACGGGGCACTGAAGCTTTCTTT
cdr3_aa: CASSQRGTEAFF

v_call: TRBV19
d_call: TRBD1
clone_size: NA
j_call: TRBJ1-4
cdr3_nt: TGTGCCAGTAGATTCGGACAGGGGACTGAAAAACTGTTTTTT
cdr3_aa: CASRFGQGTEKLFF

v_call: TRBV5-4
d_call: TRBD2
clone_size: few
j_call: TRBJ2-1
cdr3_nt: TGTGCCAGCAGCGCCCGACTAGCGGGGGGCGACAATGAGCAGTTCTTC
cdr3_aa: CASSARLAGGDNEQFF

v_call: TRBV9
d_call: NA
clone_size: NA
j_call: TRBJ2-3
cdr3_nt: TGTGCCAGCAGCGTAAGGGGGGATACGCAGTATTTT
cdr3_aa: CASSVRGDTQYF

v_call: TRBV6-6
d_call: NA
clone_size: NA
j_call: TRBJ2-3
cdr3_nt: TGTGCCAGCAGTTACGGGGCGGGGACCACAGATACGCAGTATTTT
cdr3_aa: CASSYGAGTTDTQYF

v_call: TRBV5-1
d_call: TRBD1
clone_size: few
j_call: TRBJ2-6
cdr3_nt: TGCGCCAGCAGGGGTGATGACAGGGCCTACGGGGCCAACGTCCTGACTTTC
cdr3_aa: CASRGDDRAYGANVLTF

v_call: TRBV25-1
d_call: TRBD1
clone_size: once
j_call: TRBJ1-2
cdr3_nt: TGTGCCAGCAGTGGAGCTCCACAGGGGATCTATGGCTACACCTTC
cdr3_aa: CASSGAPQGIYGYTF

v_call: TRBV19
d_call: TRBD1
clone_size: NA
j_call: TRBJ1-1
cdr3_nt: TGTGCCAGTAGCACAGGGGGTTACACTGAAGCTTTCTTT
cdr3_aa: CASSTGGYTEAFF

v_call: TRBV5-6
d_call: NA
clone_size: NA
j_call: TRBJ1-4
cdr3_nt: TGTGCCAGCAGCTTGGGCTATGGTGGAAAACTGTTTTTT
cdr3_aa: CASSLGYGGKLFF

v_call: TRBV6-1
d_call: TRBD1
clone_size: NA
j_call: TRBJ1-2
cdr3_nt: TGTGCCAGCAGGGACAGGGTTAATTATGGCTACACCTTC
cdr3_aa: CASRDRVNYGYTF

v_call: TRBV30
d_call: TRBD1
clone_size: NA
j_call: TRBJ1-4
cdr3_nt: TGTGCCTGGAATATGGGACAGGGGAAGGGTGAAAAACTGTTTTTT
cdr3_aa: CAWNMGQGKGEKLFF

v_call: TRBV6-6
d_call: NA
clone_size: NA
j_call: TRBJ2-7
cdr3_nt: TGTGCCAGCAGTCCCCGGTCCAGGTTATACTACGAGCAGTACTTC
cdr3_aa: CASSPRSRLYYEQYF

v_call: TRBV7-2
d_call: NA
clone_size: NA
j_call: TRBJ2-4
cdr3_nt: TGTGCCAGCAGCTCCAGGACACTTGCCAAAAACATTCAGTACTTC
cdr3_aa: CASSSRTLAKNIQYF

v_call: TRBV19
d_call: NA
clone_size: NA
j_call: TRBJ1-2
cdr3_nt: TGTGCCAGTAGTAGTAGTCCCTCCCCCAGCGATGGCTACACCTTC
cdr3_aa: CASSSSPSPSDGYTF

v_call: TRBV6-1
d_call: NA
clone_size: NA
j_call: TRBJ1-1
cdr3_nt: TGTGCCAGCACCCGGTACCAAGACACTGAAGCTTTCTTT
cdr3_aa: CASTRYQDTEAFF

v_call: TRBV9
d_call: NA
clone_size: NA
j_call: TRBJ2-1
cdr3_nt: TGTGCCAGCAGCGTAGCAACCTACAATGAGCAGTTCTTC
cdr3_aa: CASSVATYNEQFF

v_call: TRBV19
d_call: TRBD1
clone_size: NA
j_call: TRBJ2-7
cdr3_nt: TGTGCCAGTAGAGAGCGTCCGGGACAGGGGAGATACGAGCAGTACTTC
cdr3_aa: CASRERPGQGRYEQYF

v_call: TRBV13
d_call: TRBD2
clone_size: NA
j_call: TRBJ2-7
cdr3_nt: TGTGCCAGCAGCTCCCCCATAGTGGCGGGGGGGCCCCACGAGCAGTACTTC
cdr3_aa: CASSSPIVAGGPHEQYF

v_call: TRBV4-1
d_call: TRBD1
clone_size: NA
j_call: TRBJ2-7
cdr3_nt: TGCGCCAGTGCCCGGGACAGGCAGGCCTACGAGCAGTACTTC
cdr3_aa: CASARDRQAYEQYF

v_call: TRBV6-5
d_call: TRBD1
clone_size: NA
j_call: TRBJ1-5
cdr3_nt: TGTGCCAGCAGTTACGGACAGGGCAGCAATCAGCCCCAGCATTTT
cdr3_aa: CASSYGQGSNQPQHF

v_call: TRBV9
d_call: NA
clone_size: NA
j_call: TRBJ1-2
cdr3_nt: TGTGCCAGCAGCGTAGGTGGGGGGGACTATGGCTACACCTTC
cdr3_aa: CASSVGGGDYGYTF

v_call: TRBV4-2
d_call: NA
clone_size: few
j_call: TRBJ1-1
cdr3_nt: TGTGCCAGCAGCCAAGTCACGAAGGAGGGGAACACTGAAGCTTTCTTT
cdr3_aa: CASSQVTKEGNTEAFF

v_call: TRBV5-1
d_call: TRBD1
clone_size: NA
j_call: TRBJ1-1
cdr3_nt: TGCGCCAGCAGCTCGGGACAGAGAGAGGGTAGAGCTTTCTTT
cdr3_aa: CASSSGQREGRAFF

v_call: TRBV2
d_call: NA
clone_size: NA
j_call: TRBJ2-4
cdr3_nt: TGTGCCAGCAGTGATTTAGACAAAAACATTCAGTACTTC
cdr3_aa: CASSDLDKNIQYF

v_call: TRBV30
d_call: NA
clone_size: few
j_call: TRBJ2-7
cdr3_nt: TGTGCCTGGAGTGTAGGTCCGGGGGAGCAGTACTTC
cdr3_aa: CAWSVGPGEQYF

v_call: TRBV7-2
d_call: TRBD2
clone_size: NA
j_call: TRBJ2-7
cdr3_nt: TGTGCCAGCAGCTCTAGCGGGGGGGTCGAGCAGTACTTC
cdr3_aa: CASSSSGGVEQYF

v_call: TRBV18
d_call: NA
clone_size: NA
j_call: TRBJ2-5
cdr3_nt: TGTGCCAGCTCAGGGGACACAGAGACCCAGTACTTC
cdr3_aa: CASSGDTETQYF

v_call: TRBV2
d_call: NA
clone_size: NA
j_call: TRBJ1-5
cdr3_nt: TGTGCCAGCAGTGAAGAGGGCAGGGTATCCAATCAGCCCCAGCATTTT
cdr3_aa: CASSEEGRVSNQPQHF

v_call: TRBV30
d_call: NA
clone_size: NA
j_call: TRBJ1-2
cdr3_nt: TGTGCCTGGAGACGCCAGGTACATGGCTACACCTTC
cdr3_aa: CAWRRQVHGYTF

v_call: TRBV30
d_call: NA
clone_size: NA
j_call: TRBJ2-2
cdr3_nt: TGTGCCTGGGGGGCAACTATCGGGGAGCTGTTTTTT
cdr3_aa: CAWGATIGELFF

v_call: TRBV30
d_call: NA
clone_size: once
j_call: TRBJ1-4
cdr3_nt: TGTGCCTGGAGTCACGGCGACGGGTCAGGGTTTGGTGAAAAACTGTTTTTT
cdr3_aa: CAWSHGDGSGFGEKLFF

v_call: TRBV18
d_call: TRBD1
clone_size: NA
j_call: TRBJ1-6
cdr3_nt: TGTGCCAGCTCACAGGGGGCCACCTATAATTCACCCCTCCACTTT
cdr3_aa: CASSQGATYNSPLHF

v_call: TRBV28
d_call: TRBD1
clone_size: NA
j_call: TRBJ1-4
cdr3_nt: TGTGCCAGCAGTCCTTTGGACAGGGACACTAATGAAAAACTGTTTTTT
cdr3_aa: CASSPLDRDTNEKLFF